This T cell receptor (beta chain) was documented in a study of spatial heterogeneity in lung cancer. Findings and caveats of the study: Tracking of tumor mutation counts was seen in expanded intratumoral alpha and beta TCR counts. Tracking of ubiquitous and regional nonsynonymous mutations by counts of ubiquitous and regional expanded TCRs, respectively, was seen.

Sample time point: sample taken at primary tumor resection. The CDR3 loop spans 15 amino acids. The V gene end was trimmed by 2 bases and the J gene end by 6 bases; junction bases not matched to a gene: 4. This clonotype qualifies as medium-sized. Antigen unknown. A unique molecular identifier was attached to every TCR cDNA molecule. Via MiXCR, TCRdb re-called the 5' RACE reads, giving one row per CDR3 protein. Of 10,000 or so distinct CDR3 sequences listed, approximately 5.5% are singletons. This TCR was sampled from a female donor with early-stage non-small cell lung cancer. This specimen was lung tumor tissue, taken at surgery. This sequence joins TRBV12-3 or TRBV12-4 and TRBJ1-6; TRBD1 aligns across 7 bases. CDR3 region: CASSLLQGPNSPLHF. CDR3 in DNA: TGTGCCAGCAGTTTACTACAGGGGCCTAATTCACCCCTCCACTTT.